The 8 T cell receptor beta chains given below trace back to one sample, sequenced in a study of blood T cell repertoires in COVID-19. Generated by immunoSEQ multiplex PCR, the TCRdb table keeps only in-frame clones and is missing some. The sample yields 110,000 or so clones, 75% to 90% seen once. Sequenced material: peripheral blood. These receptors came from a woman in her 40s with acute or convalescent COVID-19.

The chain links TRBV2 to TRBJ1-2, with TRBD1 as a possible D gene (5 bases). Trimming stripped 6 bases from V and 4 bases from J, with 12 bases between. The CDR3 length is 13 residues. Germline V gives CDR1 SNHLY, CDR2 FYNNEI. CDR3 sequence reads: CASSQQASYGYTF. CDR3 coding DNA: TGTGCCAGCAGCCAACAGGCTTCCTATGGCTACACCTTC.

The table lists this clone with a few counts. CDR3 sequence reads: CSARIWTEAFF. The CDR3 bases are TGCAGTGCTAGGATCTGGACAGAAGCTTTCTTT. The chain is built from TRBV20-1 and TRBJ1-1, with a weak D call TRBD1 (5 bases). Germline V gives CDR1 DFQATT, CDR2 SNEGSKA (reference sequence). CDR3 size: 11 residues. The V and J ends lost 3 bases and 8 bases respectively, with 10 bases between them.

This rearrangement joins TRBV9 to TRBJ1-2; D gene unclear. CDR1 and CDR2 (germline): SGDLS, YYNGEE. The ends were cut back, 5 bases at V and 2 bases at J, with 22 bases in the middle. This CDR3 has 17 amino acids. The CDR3 spells CASSRAATGSGNYGYTF. The CDR3, as DNA: TGTGCCAGCAGTCGGGCGGCTACGGGGTCCGGCAACTATGGCTACACCTTC.

The CDR3 nucleotides are TGTGCCAGCAGCTTCCTCCTTAACAGAGCACTGAACACTGAAGCTTTCTTT. The encoded protein is CASSFLLNRALNTEAFF. The V call is TRBV7-9, the J call TRBJ1-1, with D uncertain. CDR1 is SEHNR, CDR2 FQNEAQ, per germline (reference sequence). V lost 3 bases, J lost 0 bases, and 17 bases lay in between. The CDR3 totals 17 residues.

This clone was detected only a few times. The V call is TRBV19, the J call TRBJ1-5; tentative D call: TRBD1 (5 bases). This CDR3 is 14 amino acids long. The germline CDR1 and CDR2 sequences are LNHDA and SQIVND (reference sequence). Trimming removed 2 bases from V and 3 bases from J, with 8 bases in between. The DNA for the CDR3 is TGTGCCAGTAGTATACAGGGATCCAATCAGCCCCAGCATTTT. This translates into CASSIQGSNQPQHF. Using reference TRBV19 and TRBJ1-5 for the parts outside the CDR3, the full variable domain is DGGITQSPKYLFRKEGQNVTLSCEQNLNHDAMYWYRQDPGQGLRLIYYSQIVNDFQKGDIAEGYSVSREKKESFPLTVTSAQKNPTAFYLCASSIQGSNQPQHFGDGTRLSIL.

The V gene is TRBV30, the J gene TRBJ2-7; 11 bases agree with TRBD2. From germline, CDR1 is GTSNPN and CDR2 SVGIG (reference sequence). The length of the CDR3 is 17 residues. Germline trimming cut 3 bases from V and 4 bases from J; bases unmatched to any gene: 14. The CDR3 loop reads CAWRPTSGGLKKYEQYF. DNA for the CDR3: TGTGCCTGGAGGCCCACTAGCGGGGGACTTAAAAAATACGAGCAGTACTTC.

This chain connects TRBV7-9 to TRBJ2-1; possible D gene TRBD1, 6 bases. V lost 3 bases to trimming and J lost 7 bases, with 22 bases between them. Germline V lookup: CDR1 SEHNR, CDR2 FQNEAQ (reference sequence). CDR3 length equals 17 residues. The CDR3 DNA follows: TGTGCCAGCAGCTTGTACAGGGTAACTAGTCCAAAAAATGAGCAGTTCTTC. This translates into CASSLYRVTSPKNEQFF.

The rearrangement uses TRBV3-1 (or the pseudogene TRBV3-2) and TRBJ1-2; D possibly corresponds to TRBD1 (5 bases). V shed 3 bases and J shed 4 bases, with 9 bases lying between them. The CDR3 contains 13 residues. Germline assignment: CDR1 LGHDT and CDR2 YNNKEL (reference sequence). Written as DNA, the CDR3 is TGTGCCAGCAGCCAGGTGGGGGGCTATGGCTACACCTTC. This gives the protein CASSQVGGYGYTF.